This T cell receptor beta chain was obtained from a study of vaccination and CD4 T cells after COVID-19. On this clonotype: Its antigen is not known.

The Oncomine TCR Beta short-read assay sequenced DNA from cultured CD4+ T cells. TCRdb ran MiXCR on the PCR reads and lists one entry per CDR3 protein. The sample yields approximately 22,000 distinct CDR3 sequences, 42% seen once. V gave up 2 bases and J gave up 4 bases; unmatched junction bases: 8. The CDR3 contains 16 residues. CDR1 is SEHNR, CDR2 FQNEAQ, per germline (reference sequence). The time point here: late sampling 161 to 241 days after vaccination in three convalescent patients. The treatment: approximately nine-day PBMC culture with coronavirus spike peptide pools or control peptides (ViraFEST assay).

V usage is TRBV7-9 and J usage is TRBJ2-3; 8 nucleotides agree with TRBD2. The sequence came from a human donor who had recovered from COVID-19. The sample here was CD4+ T cells from blood, cultured in vitro, taken about 7 months after SARS-CoV-2 vaccination. The CDR3 sequence is CASSLTRLAKSDTQYF. The CDR3 coding sequence is TGTGCCAGCAGCTTAACACGACTAGCGAAGTCAGATACGCAGTATTTT. Complete variable domain (other parts from reference TRBV7-9 and TRBJ2-3): DTGVSQNPRHKITKRGQNVTFRCDPISEHNRLYWYRQTLGQGPEFLTYFQNEAQLEKSRLLSDRFSAERPKGSFSTLEIQRTEQGDSAMYLCASSLTRLAKSDTQYFGPGTRLTVL.